The 21 T cell receptor beta chains listed next were all sequenced from one sample in a study of cytotoxic CD8 clonotypes in ibrutinib-treated CLL. Method: immunoSEQ multiplex PCR; TCRdb's copy keeps in-frame clones and lacks some. The profile shows about 27,000 clones, almost 85% of them singletons. The source material was PBMCs, sampled after 24 months of ibrutinib treatment. The receptors were sampled from a human donor with chronic lymphocytic leukemia.

The genes are TRBV9 and TRBJ2-1, with 8 bases identical to TRBD1. Germline V lookup: CDR1 SGDLS, CDR2 YYNGEE. Trimming at V came to 0 bases and at J to 3 bases, leaving 5 bases not matched to a gene. The CDR3 is made up of 16 amino acids. This CDR3 is CASSVGGTGIYNEQFF. The CDR3 DNA reads as TGTGCCAGCAGCGTAGGGGGGACAGGCATCTACAATGAGCAGTTCTTC.

In its sample, this clone was seen once. The V gene is TRBV9, the J gene TRBJ2-1, with 11 bases matching TRBD2. V lost 0 bases, J lost 8 bases, and 7 bases stayed unmatched. This CDR3 spans 16 amino acids. Per germline, CDR1 SGDLS and CDR2 YYNGEE. CDR3 region: CASSVGTSGPLHEQFF. CDR3 nucleotide sequence: TGTGCCAGCAGCGTAGGGACTAGCGGGCCCTTACATGAGCAGTTCTTC.

This clone showed up just once. V usage is TRBV6-1 and J usage is TRBJ1-2; D remains unclear. Trimming cost V 6 bases and J 0 bases, with 14 bases left between them. The CDR3 spans 15 residues. Germline V gives CDR1 MNHNS, CDR2 SASEGT. The CDR3 sequence is CASRLPGSSNYGYTF. In DNA form, the CDR3 reads TGTGCCAGCAGACTCCCGGGATCCTCTAACTATGGCTACACCTTC.

The chain combines TRBV18 with TRBJ1-1; 8 nucleotides agree with TRBD1. Germline lookup yields CDR1 KGHSH and CDR2 LQKENI. Unmatched junction bases numbered 7, after V lost 3 bases and J lost 4 bases. The CDR3 is 15 residues long. The CDR3 nucleotides are TGTGCCAGCTCACCTGCCGGGACAGGCCCCACTGAAGCTTTCTTT. Protein product: CASSPAGTGPTEAFF.

This chain uses TRBV2 with TRBJ1-4; D gene ambiguous. Trimming took 8 bases from V and 7 from J, leaving 8 bases between them. CDR1 SNHLY and CDR2 FYNNEI come from the germline V gene. The CDR3 loop spans 11 amino acids. The DNA of the CDR3 is TGTGCCAGCTGTAGGGTTGAAAAACTGTTTTTT. Its translation is CASCRVEKLFF.

The chain recombines TRBV14 with TRBJ1-4, with no clear D. Germline CDR1 reads SGHDN; CDR2 reads FVKESK. The CDR3 loop spans 12 amino acids. The V end lost 4 bases, the J end lost 5 bases, and 5 bases lay between the germline ends. This chain's CDR3 is CASSRWNEKLFF. CDR3 in DNA: TGTGCCAGCAGCCGGTGGAATGAAAAACTGTTTTTT.

The V and J genes are TRBV6-1 and TRBJ1-5; D not certain. Germline lookup yields CDR1 MNHNS and CDR2 SASEGT. V dropped 2 bases and J dropped 4 bases, with 12 bases sitting between them. The CDR3 has 15 residues. CDR3 sequence (DNA): TGTGCCAGCAGTGAAAGACGGCCACCTAATCAGCCCCAGCATTTT. Its protein is CASSERRPPNQPQHF.

This clone appeared a few times. CDR3 in amino acids: CASSPGTAGNTIYF. The CDR3 DNA is TGTGCCAGCAGCCCCGGGACTGCTGGAAACACCATATATTTT. The V and J genes are TRBV7-9 and TRBJ1-3; the D gene is possibly TRBD1 (5 bases). Trimming left V 5 bases short and J 2 bases short, with 10 bases between. This CDR3 contains 14 residues. CDR1 SEHNR and CDR2 FQNEAQ come from the germline V gene (reference sequence).

The V gene is TRBV19, the J gene TRBJ1-1, with 8 bases identical to TRBD1. The ends lost 5 bases at V and 5 bases at J; junction bases unmatched: 7. The CDR3 extends over 14 amino acids. The germline V gene encodes CDR1 LNHDA and CDR2 SQIVND (reference sequence). The CDR3 sequence: CASSVTGGGTEAFF. The CDR3 DNA follows: TGTGCCAGTAGTGTCACAGGGGGTGGAACTGAAGCTTTCTTT.

The chain uses TRBV11-2 and TRBJ2-1; 10 nucleotides match TRBD2. V trimming: 2 bases; J trimming: 7 bases; junction bases outside the gene matches: 2. This CDR3 comprises 14 residues. Germline assignment: CDR1 SGHAT and CDR2 FQNNGV. CDR3 region: CASSLSGGVNEQFF. In DNA form, the CDR3 reads TGTGCCAGCAGCTTAAGCGGGGGGGTAAATGAGCAGTTCTTC.

The chain carries TRBV5-5 and TRBJ1-1, with a tentative D call TRBD1 (5 bases). Trimming left V 5 bases short and J 0 bases short, with 20 bases between. CDR3 length equals 17 residues. Germline V lookup: CDR1 SGHKS, CDR2 YYEKEE (reference sequence). CDR3 in DNA: TGTGCCAGCAGTTACGCAGGGTCCTCCATTATGAACACTGAAGCTTTCTTT. Its translation is CASSYAGSSIMNTEAFF.

The chain joins TRBV27 to TRBJ2-2, with D possibly matching TRBD1 (5 bases). This CDR3 is 15 amino acids long. Germline CDR1 reads MNHEY; CDR2 reads SMNVEV (reference sequence). Trimming cost V 3 bases and J 0 bases, with 8 bases left between them. The CDR3 DNA follows: TGTGCCAGCAGTTTTCAGGGAACGAACACCGGGGAGCTGTTTTTT. It yields the protein CASSFQGTNTGELFF.

The gene calls are TRBV11-2 and TRBJ1-2; TRBD1 might be the D (5 bases). Trimming removed 6 bases at V and 3 bases at J, with 8 bases between. The CDR3 runs to 12 residues. Germline assignment: CDR1 SGHAT and CDR2 FQNNGV. CDR3: CASSGADYGYTF. The CDR3 DNA reads TGTGCCAGCAGTGGGGCAGACTATGGCTACACCTTC.

The chain links TRBV5-1 to TRBJ2-7; 7 nucleotides align to TRBD1. The V gene end was trimmed by 3 bases and the J gene end by 2 bases; junction bases not matched to a gene: 8. There are 15 residues in the CDR3. Per the germline V gene, CDR1 is SGHRS and CDR2 is YFSETQ. The CDR3 region has the DNA TGCGCCAGCAGCTGGAACTCCGGGACAGCCTACGAGCAGTACTTC. Protein sequence: CASSWNSGTAYEQYF.

This chain uses TRBV7-9 with TRBJ1-3; a possible D gene is TRBD1 (6 bases). CDR1 is SEHNR, CDR2 FQNEAQ, per germline (reference sequence). The V gene lost 5 bases and the J gene lost 0 bases, with 8 bases spanning the gap. The CDR3 loop spans 14 amino acids. The CDR3 reads CASSADSSGNTIYF. CDR3 DNA sequence: TGTGCCAGCAGCGCGGACAGCTCTGGAAACACCATATATTTT. The full variable domain, its missing parts supplied by reference TRBV7-9 and TRBJ1-3, is DTGVSQNPRHKITKRGQNVTFRCDPISEHNRLYWYRQTLGQGPEFLTYFQNEAQLEKSRLLSDRFSAERPKGSFSTLEIQRTEQGDSAMYLCASSADSSGNTIYFGEGSWLTVV.

This sequence joins TRBV5-1 and TRBJ2-2; 10 bases map to TRBD1. The CDR3 has 16 amino acids. In germline, CDR1 is SGHRS, CDR2 YFSETQ. With V trimmed by 4 bases and J by 4 bases, 7 bases remained unmatched. Here the CDR3 reads CASSLDGQGGTGELFF. For the CDR3, the DNA is TGCGCCAGCAGCCTGGACGGACAGGGGGGCACCGGGGAGCTGTTTTTT.

The V call is TRBV6-6, the J call TRBJ2-1; TRBD2 matches at 12 bases. J was trimmed by 8 bases and V by 5 bases; bases with no gene match: 7. Per germline, CDR1 MNHNY and CDR2 SVGAGI (reference sequence). The CDR3 is 15 residues long. The CDR3 is CASSLAGGKFDEQFF. The CDR3 coding sequence is TGTGCCAGCAGTCTAGCGGGGGGGAAGTTCGATGAGCAGTTCTTC.

V is TRBV6-6 and J is TRBJ2-6; D call uncertain. Germline V gives CDR1 MNHNY, CDR2 SVGAGI (reference sequence). V shed 1 base and J shed 0 bases, with 4 bases lying between them. The CDR3 contains 15 residues. DNA for the CDR3: TGTGCCAGCAGTTACTACACCTCTGGGGCCAACGTCCTGACTTTC. Amino acid sequence: CASSYYTSGANVLTF.

The rearrangement joins TRBV9 to TRBJ2-2; 7 nucleotides match TRBD1. The J segment lost 1 base and the V segment lost 0 bases, leaving 0 bases of the junction unmatched. CDR3 length equals 15 residues. Looked up from germline, CDR1 is SGDLS and CDR2 is YYNGEE. The CDR3 here is CASSVGDRNTGELFF. CDR3 coding DNA: TGTGCCAGCAGCGTAGGGGACAGGAACACCGGGGAGCTGTTTTTT. Complete variable domain (other parts from reference TRBV9 and TRBJ2-2): DSGVTQTPKHLITATGQRVTLRCSPRSGDLSVYWYQQSLDQGLQFLIQYYNGEERAKGNILERFSAQQFPDLHSELNLSSLELGDSALYFCASSVGDRNTGELFFGEGSRLTVL.

The V gene is TRBV7-2, the J gene TRBJ2-5; 15 bases align to TRBD2. The CDR3 is made up of 18 amino acids. CDR1 SGHTA and CDR2 FQGNSA come from the germline V gene. Unmatched junction bases numbered 12, after V lost 5 bases and J lost 5 bases. Written as DNA, the CDR3 is TGTGCCAGCAGCCGACTACGGACTAGCGGGGGGGCGTTGGAGACCCAGTACTTC. Translation gives CASSRLRTSGGALETQYF.

This chain connects TRBV19 to TRBJ1-3, with no clear D. Per germline, CDR1 LNHDA and CDR2 SQIVND (reference sequence). Trimming took off 5 bases at V and 0 bases at J, with 14 bases between the two ends. The CDR3 is 16 amino acids. Written as DNA, the CDR3 is TGTGCCAGTAGTTGGTCCTTGTTACTCTCTGGAAACACCATATATTTT. It translates to CASSWSLLLSGNTIYF. Filled out from reference TRBV19 and TRBJ1-3, the complete variable domain reads DGGITQSPKYLFRKEGQNVTLSCEQNLNHDAMYWYRQDPGQGLRLIYYSQIVNDFQKGDIAEGYSVSREKKESFPLTVTSAQKNPTAFYLCASSWSLLLSGNTIYFGEGSWLTVV.